This T cell receptor (beta chain) was sequenced for a study of human T cells and chemical hapten exposure. As for time point: patch test 1, 2 weeks after DPC sensitization. Treatment indicated: therapeutic diphenylcyclopropenone sensitization with weekly scalp DPC. This clonotype was recorded a few times. TCRdb recomputed calls from the RACE reads with MiXCR, one row per CDR3 protein. The table has some 82,000 distinct CDR3 sequences, approximately 12% seen once; the top ten hold around 4.5%. The V end was cut by 4 bases, the J end by 0 bases, with 16 bases between. This CDR3 has 16 residues. Germline CDR1 is MNHEY and CDR2 is SVGAGI.

Sequencing used whole blood, obtained in connection with sensitization to the hapten diphenylcyclopropenone (DPC). The chain uses TRBV6-5 and TRBJ2-7; D is uncertain. The TCR sequence derives from a woman aged 50 to 60 with alopecia areata. Some clones in this sample may be carry-over from other donors' samples. CDR3 coding DNA: TGTGCCAGCAGTTTGACGTGGTCAACCAGCTCCTACGAGCAGTACTTC. Protein product: CASSLTWSTSSYEQYF.